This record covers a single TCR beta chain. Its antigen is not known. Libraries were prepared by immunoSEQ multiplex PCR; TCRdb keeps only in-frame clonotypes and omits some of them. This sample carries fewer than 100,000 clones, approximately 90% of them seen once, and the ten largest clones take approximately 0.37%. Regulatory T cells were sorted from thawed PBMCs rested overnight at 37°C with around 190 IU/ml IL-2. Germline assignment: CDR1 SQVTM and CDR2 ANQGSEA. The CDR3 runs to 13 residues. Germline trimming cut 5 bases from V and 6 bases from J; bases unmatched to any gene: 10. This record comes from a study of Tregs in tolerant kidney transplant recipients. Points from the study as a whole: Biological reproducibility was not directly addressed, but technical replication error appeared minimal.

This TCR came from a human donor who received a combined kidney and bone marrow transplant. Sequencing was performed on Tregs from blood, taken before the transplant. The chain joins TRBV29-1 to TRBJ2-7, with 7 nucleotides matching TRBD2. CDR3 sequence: CSVPGGSYSEQYF. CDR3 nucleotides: TGCAGCGTTCCTGGCGGGAGTTATTCCGAGCAGTACTTC.